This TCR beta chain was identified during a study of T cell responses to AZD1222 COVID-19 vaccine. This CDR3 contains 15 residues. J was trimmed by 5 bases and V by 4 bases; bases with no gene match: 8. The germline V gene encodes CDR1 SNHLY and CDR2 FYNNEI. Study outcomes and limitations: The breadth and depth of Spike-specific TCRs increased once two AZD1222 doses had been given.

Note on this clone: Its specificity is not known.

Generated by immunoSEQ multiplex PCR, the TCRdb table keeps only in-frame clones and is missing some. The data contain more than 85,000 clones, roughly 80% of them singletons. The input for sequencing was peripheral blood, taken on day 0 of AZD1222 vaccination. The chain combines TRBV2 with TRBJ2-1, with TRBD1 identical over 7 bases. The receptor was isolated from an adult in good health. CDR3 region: CASSVRGGENNEQFF. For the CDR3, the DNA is TGTGCCAGCAGTGTGCGAGGGGGCGAAAACAATGAGCAGTTCTTC.